This T cell receptor beta chain was sequenced in a study of human T cells and chemical hapten exposure. TCRdb fed the RACE reads into MiXCR, producing one record per CDR3 protein. Of some 39,000 distinct CDR3 sequences in the sample, approximately 7.6% were seen once. Trimming took 4 bases from V and 2 from J, leaving 14 bases between them. Germline V gene lookup returns CDR1 DFQATT and CDR2 SNEGSKA (reference sequence). The CDR3 runs to 14 residues. This clonotype was picked up many times. Its matching antigen is unknown. Time point: pre-sensitization, week 0. As for treatment: therapeutic diphenylcyclopropenone sensitization with weekly scalp DPC. Study findings and constraints: The number of TCRs over 1 in 1000 frequency stayed unchanged after DPC.

The chain joins TRBV20-1 to TRBJ2-5; TRBD2 might be the D (6 bases). The sequence derives from a woman in her 50s with alopecia areata. Some clones in this sample may be carry-over from other donors' samples. Sequencing used whole blood, obtained in connection with sensitization to the hapten diphenylcyclopropenone (DPC). CDR3 nucleotides: TGCAGTGCTATCATACCGGGAGCTCAAGAGACCCAGTACTTC. Amino acids: CSAIIPGAQETQYF.